The 32 T cell receptor beta chains reported below all come from one sample, sequenced in a study of PD-L1 blockade in urothelial cancer. Time point in this sample: pretreatment peripheral blood. Assay: immunoSEQ multiplex PCR; the TCRdb copy retains only in-frame clones and omits some. This repertoire shows about 50,000 clones, about 86% found once; its top ten account for approximately 23%. Sequences were derived from PBMCs, sampled around atezolizumab (anti-PD-L1) treatment. These receptors all stem from a man between 60 and 75 years old with urothelial cancer.

The J gene is TRBJ2-7, the V gene TRBV14; D is unresolved. This CDR3 is 11 amino acids long. V dropped 3 bases and J dropped 3 bases, with 3 bases sitting between them. Germline assignment: CDR1 SGHDN and CDR2 FVKESK. For the CDR3, the DNA is TGTGCCAGCAGCCATCTCTACGAGCAGTACTTC. This codes for CASSHLYEQYF.

CDR3 DNA sequence: TGTGCCAGCAGCTTAGGGCGGGGGCGGAACACTGAAGCTTTCTTT. This codes for CASSLGRGRNTEAFF. The chain couples TRBV11-2 to TRBJ1-1, with D perhaps TRBD1 (6 bases). The germline V and J ends were trimmed by 1 base and 1 base, with 10 bases remaining between them. Germline CDR1 is SGHAT and CDR2 is FQNNGV. The CDR3 length is 15 residues. The variable domain in full, completed from reference TRBV11-2 and TRBJ1-1, reads EAGVAQSPRYKIIEKRQSVAFWCNPISGHATLYWYQQILGQGPKLLIQFQNNGVVDDSQLPKDRFSAERLKGVDSTLKIQPAKLEDSAVYLCASSLGRGRNTEAFFGQGTRLTVV.

The rearrangement joins TRBV18 to TRBJ2-2; tentative D call: TRBD2 (6 bases). V was clipped by 3 bases and J by 5 bases, with 10 bases between them. The CDR3 covers 14 residues. Germline V lookup: CDR1 KGHSH, CDR2 LQKENI. The CDR3 sequence is CASSPNRGTGELFF. The CDR3 DNA reads TGTGCCAGCTCACCCAACCGGGGGACCGGGGAGCTGTTTTTT.

The V gene is TRBV30, the J gene TRBJ1-5; D is unresolved. V lost 1 base and J 3 bases, leaving 16 bases between the germline ends. This CDR3 is 16 amino acids long. The V gene's germline CDR1 is GTSNPN and CDR2 SVGIG (reference sequence). The CDR3 DNA is TGTGCCTGGAGTGGGGGTGGCGGACTCACCAATCAGCCCCAGCATTTT. Translation gives CAWSGGGGLTNQPQHF.

The chain uses TRBV4-2 and TRBJ2-7; 8 bases are a match to TRBD1. The CDR3 is made up of 15 amino acids. Trimming cost V 1 base and J 4 bases; bases outside gene matches: 6. CDR1 LGHNA and CDR2 YNFKEQ come from the germline V gene. The CDR3 DNA follows: TGTGCCAGCAGCCAAGTCCTACAGGGGGATTACGAGCAGTACTTC. It encodes CASSQVLQGDYEQYF.

This clone was detected only once. This chain's CDR3 is CASSPASRGIQYF. The CDR3 DNA sequence: TGTGCCAGCTCACCTGCCTCGCGGGGTATTCAGTACTTC. The genes are TRBV18 and TRBJ2-4; possible D gene TRBD2, 6 bases. This CDR3 spans 13 amino acids. The V gene lost 3 bases and the J gene lost 10 bases, with 13 bases spanning the gap. The V gene's germline CDR1 is KGHSH and CDR2 LQKENI.

The V gene is TRBV5-1, the J gene TRBJ2-2; 7 nucleotides align to TRBD2. This CDR3 region has 15 residues. V shed 0 bases and J 2 bases; nucleotides not matched to a gene: 1. Germline V gene sequence: CDR1 SGHRS, CDR2 YFSETQ. CDR3 residues: CASSLEGLNTGELFF. In DNA form, the CDR3 reads TGCGCCAGCAGCTTGGAGGGACTAAACACCGGGGAGCTGTTTTTT.

In its sample, this clone was seen once. The V call is TRBV7-2, the J call TRBJ1-6, with D unresolved. The CDR3 extends over 12 amino acids. V dropped 5 bases and J dropped 14 bases, with 13 bases sitting between them. The germline V gene has CDR1 SGHTA and CDR2 FQGNSA. The CDR3 spells CASSQQPISLHF. CDR3 nucleotide sequence: TGTGCCAGCAGCCAACAGCCAATATCCCTCCACTTT.

This rearrangement joins TRBV6-5 to TRBJ1-5; maybe TRBD1 (5 bases). CDR3 length: 15 residues. Trimming removed 5 bases at V and 2 bases at J, with 13 bases between. Germline V CDR1 and CDR2: MNHEY, SVGAGI. As DNA, the CDR3 is TGTGCCAGCAGTGGGGCAGGTTCGGGCAATCAGCCCCAGCATTTT. It yields the protein CASSGAGSGNQPQHF.

V usage is TRBV11-2 and J usage is TRBJ2-3; possibly TRBD2 for D (5 bases). V gave up 5 bases and J gave up 6 bases, with 12 bases separating them. CDR1 is SGHAT, CDR2 FQNNGV, per germline. The CDR3 has 13 amino acids. Written as DNA, the CDR3 is TGTGCCAGCAGCGCGCTGGGAGCGGATACGCAGTATTTT. Translation gives CASSALGADTQYF.

A remark on this clone: An end of the junction differs from the germline gene, which may be a read error. This rearrangement joins TRBV7-7 to TRBJ1-6; D is uncertain. This CDR3 is 13 amino acids long. Germline V gene lookup returns CDR1 SSHAT and CDR2 FNYEAQ (reference sequence). CDR3 amino acids: CASSLSGNSPLHF. As DNA, the CDR3 is TGTGCTAGCAGCTTATCGGGGAATTCACCCCTCCACTTT.

The chain combines TRBV5-1 with TRBJ2-6, with D possibly matching TRBD1 (6 bases). This CDR3 is 20 amino acids long. Per the germline V gene, CDR1 is SGHRS and CDR2 is YFSETQ. The ends were cut back, 4 bases at V and 3 bases at J, with 26 bases in the middle. The CDR3 loop reads CASSIFPGHHTLRGANVLTF. CDR3 sequence (DNA): TGCGCCAGCAGCATATTTCCGGGACACCACACCTTGCGTGGGGCCAACGTCCTGACTTTC.

This chain uses TRBV5-1 with TRBJ1-4; 12 bases line up with TRBD1. Germline trimming cut 3 bases from V and 8 bases from J; bases unmatched to any gene: 5. This CDR3 spans 15 amino acids. Germline V gives CDR1 SGHRS, CDR2 YFSETQ. CDR3 nucleotides: TGCGCCAGCAGCTCGGGACAGGGGGCGGGCGAAAAACTGTTTTTT. Protein product: CASSSGQGAGEKLFF.

The V gene is TRBV23-1, the J gene TRBJ2-7, with 8 bases aligning to TRBD1. TRBV23-1 is noted as an ORF with a role that remains uncertain. The CDR3 covers 12 residues. V lost 6 bases to trimming and J lost 3 bases; unmatched junction nucleotides: 1. The DNA for the CDR3 is TGCGCCAGCAGCGGACAGGGCTACGAGCAGTACTTC. This translates into CASSGQGYEQYF.

The rearrangement links TRBV7-3 to TRBJ1-2, with 10 bases matching TRBD1. Germline CDR1 is SGHTA and CDR2 is FQGTGA. The CDR3 is 15 amino acids. The ends lost 5 bases at V and 4 bases at J; junction bases unmatched: 7. CDR3 DNA sequence: TGTGCCAGCAGCCCCTCCGACAGGGGGCCCTATGGCTACACCTTC. As protein: CASSPSDRGPYGYTF.

V and J are TRBV10-3 and TRBJ2-1; 9 bases are a match to TRBD1. Per the germline V gene, CDR1 is ENHRY and CDR2 is SYGVKD. J lost 6 bases, V lost 2 bases, and 5 bases had no gene match. This CDR3 is built from 15 residues. The CDR3 DNA reads TGTGCCATCAGTGAGATGGGACAGGGCTTCAATGAGCAGTTCTTC. Translating gives CAISEMGQGFNEQFF.

The genes are TRBV7-2 and TRBJ1-2; 7 nucleotides agree with TRBD1. J was trimmed by 5 bases and V by 5 bases; bases with no gene match: 17. The CDR3 has 17 amino acids. CDR1 is SGHTA, CDR2 FQGNSA, per germline. The CDR3 bases are TGTGCCAGCAGCCATCGACAGGGAGGCGGTTTGAAATATGGCTACACCTTC. Residues: CASSHRQGGGLKYGYTF.

This chain connects TRBV6-5 to TRBJ1-2; the match to TRBD1 covers 7 bases. Germline lookup yields CDR1 MNHEY and CDR2 SVGAGI. J was trimmed by 4 bases and V by 2 bases; bases with no gene match: 4. The CDR3 runs 14 residues. Written as DNA, the CDR3 is TGTGCCAGCAGTTACGGAGGACAGGCCTATGGCTACACCTTC. Protein: CASSYGGQAYGYTF.

The CDR3 protein is CASSRRDRGPDTQYF. The CDR3 bases are TGTGCCAGTAGTCGCCGGGACAGGGGACCAGATACGCAGTATTTT. The chain has TRBV19 and TRBJ2-3, with 10 bases matching TRBD1. The trim removed 5 bases at V and 4 bases at J, leaving 6 bases unmatched. Germline V gene lookup returns CDR1 LNHDA and CDR2 SQIVND (reference sequence). The CDR3 totals 15 residues.

V gene TRBV2 combines with J gene TRBJ2-5, with D possibly TRBD2 on 7 matching bases. V lost 6 bases, J lost 7 bases, and 24 bases lay in between. The CDR3 sequence is 16 residues long. Germline V gene lookup returns CDR1 SNHLY and CDR2 FYNNEI. The CDR3 loop is CASSQGSAGAGGTQYF. CDR3 nucleotide sequence: TGTGCCAGCAGCCAAGGTTCGGCGGGGGCCGGGGGGACCCAGTACTTC.

The chain recombines TRBV7-6 with TRBJ2-7; D unresolved. The V gene's germline CDR1 is SGHVS and CDR2 FNYEAQ. Trimming left V 1 base short and J 3 bases short, with 16 bases between. The CDR3 loop spans 16 amino acids. The chain's CDR3 is CASSLESGLFSYEQYF. The CDR3 DNA follows: TGTGCCAGCAGCTTAGAGTCGGGTCTGTTCAGCTACGAGCAGTACTTC. The entire variable domain, with the rest obtained from reference TRBV7-6 and TRBJ2-7, is as follows: GAGVSQSPRYKVTKRGQDVALRCDPISGHVSLYWYRQALGQGPEFLTYFNYEAQQDKSGLPNDRFSAERPEGSISTLTIQRTEQRDSAMYRCASSLESGLFSYEQYFGPGTRLTVT.

The chain joins TRBV19 to TRBJ2-3; no firm D call. The germline V gene encodes CDR1 LNHDA and CDR2 SQIVND (reference sequence). V lost 5 bases and J 0 bases, leaving 9 bases between the germline ends. The CDR3 loop spans 14 amino acids. The CDR3 sequence: CASSVYISTDTQYF. The CDR3 DNA is TGTGCCAGTAGTGTGTACATCAGCACAGATACGCAGTATTTT.

The chain combines TRBV10-1 with TRBJ1-1; 9 nucleotides line up with TRBD1. Looked up from germline, CDR1 is WNHNN and CDR2 is SYGVQD (reference sequence). The CDR3 totals 13 residues. The V gene end was trimmed by 6 bases and the J gene end by 1 base; junction bases not matched to a gene: 0. CDR3 bases: TGCGCCAGCAGGGGACAGGGGAACACTGAAGCTTTCTTT. It codes for CASRGQGNTEAFF.

V is TRBV9 and J is TRBJ2-1, with 10 bases identical to TRBD2. V was clipped by 4 bases and J by 10 bases; unmatched bases: 17. The length of the CDR3 is 17 residues. Germline V lookup: CDR1 SGDLS, CDR2 YYNGEE. The CDR3 DNA reads as TGTGCCAGCAGCCCAAGACCCCCTAGCGGGGGTGCAGGCGAGCAGTTCTTC. Translating it yields CASSPRPPSGGAGEQFF.

The chain couples TRBV18 to TRBJ2-3; 8 bases are shared with TRBD2. The CDR3 is made up of 15 amino acids. V lost 1 base to trimming and J lost 3 bases; unmatched junction nucleotides: 3. Germline-derived CDR1 and CDR2 are KGHSH and LQKENI. The DNA of the CDR3 is TGTGCCAGCTCACCACAGCGGGAGAGTACAGATACGCAGTATTTT. This sequence encodes CASSPQRESTDTQYF. Together with reference TRBV18 and TRBJ2-3, the CDR3 gives the full variable domain: NAGVMQNPRHLVRRRGQEARLRCSPMKGHSHVYWYRQLPEEGLKFMVYLQKENIIDESGMPKERFSAEFPKEGPSILRIQQVVRGDSAAYFCASSPQRESTDTQYFGPGTRLTVL.

The chain has TRBV5-1 and TRBJ2-1; D unclear. CDR1 is SGHRS and CDR2 is YFSETQ in the germline V gene. Trimming took off 4 bases at V and 0 bases at J, with 8 bases between the two ends. The CDR3 is made up of 14 amino acids. Here the CDR3 DNA reads TGCGCCAGCAGCAGAGATTTCTCCTACAATGAGCAGTTCTTC. As protein: CASSRDFSYNEQFF.

J is TRBJ2-6 and V is TRBV12-5; TRBD2 aligns across 7 bases. Germline CDR1 reads LGHNT; CDR2 reads FRNRAP. The CDR3 is 17 residues long. Germline trimming cut 2 bases from V and 3 bases from J; bases unmatched to any gene: 7. CDR3 nucleotides: TGTGCTAGTGGTTTGCGGCAGGGAGGGCGTGGGGCCAACGTCCTGACTTTC. Its translation: CASGLRQGGRGANVLTF.

This sequence joins TRBV11-2 and TRBJ2-1; 11 bases are a match to TRBD2. The junction had 4 bases not matched to a gene; V was cut back by 1 base and J by 8 bases. The germline CDR1 and CDR2 sequences are SGHAT and FQNNGV. This CDR3 has 15 residues. The CDR3 sequence: CASSLVAGGSYEQFF. The CDR3 DNA follows: TGTGCCAGCAGCTTAGTAGCGGGGGGGAGTTATGAGCAGTTCTTC.

The chain links TRBV6-1 to TRBJ1-2; maybe TRBD1 (5 bases). V was clipped by 2 bases and J by 0 bases, with 13 bases between them. Germline CDR1 reads MNHNS; CDR2 reads SASEGT. The CDR3 is made up of 16 amino acids. Here the CDR3 DNA reads TGTGCCAGCAGTGAATTCCGGGGGTGGCCTAACTATGGCTACACCTTC. Encoded protein: CASSEFRGWPNYGYTF.

J is TRBJ2-4 and V is TRBV18; 15 positions agree with TRBD2. Germline CDR1 is KGHSH and CDR2 is LQKENI. V shed 3 bases, J shed 2 bases, and the junction held 11 bases outside the gene matches. The CDR3 is 20 amino acids. CDR3 nucleotide sequence: TGTGCCAGCTCACCCGGGACTAGCGGGAGGAGTAGCGGGACCAAAAACATTCAGTACTTC. It specifies CASSPGTSGRSSGTKNIQYF.

The chain employs TRBV6-1 and TRBJ1-1; 7 bases are shared with TRBD1. The CDR3 covers 14 residues. From germline, CDR1 is MNHNS and CDR2 SASEGT. V lost 5 bases, J lost 5 bases, and 8 bases stayed unmatched. The CDR3 DNA is TGTGCCAGCAGTCTTCGGACAGGTCCGACTGAAGCTTTCTTT. Its protein product is CASSLRTGPTEAFF.

This chain connects TRBV4-2 to TRBJ2-2; 9 bases fit TRBD1. This CDR3 is 18 amino acids long. V shed 1 base and J 1 base; nucleotides not matched to a gene: 7. The germline V gene encodes CDR1 LGHNA and CDR2 YNFKEQ. Written as DNA, the CDR3 is TGTGCCAGCAGCCAAGTCCGGGCGGGACAGGGGAACACCGGGGAGCTGTTTTTT. Its translation: CASSQVRAGQGNTGELFF.